Listed here is a single TCR beta chain. The antigen is not known. Germline loops: CDR1 GTSNPN, CDR2 SVGIG (reference sequence). The CDR3 is 16 residues long. Trimming cost V 3 bases and J 0 bases; bases outside gene matches: 5. The table came from immunoSEQ multiplex PCR; TCRdb's copy has only in-frame clones and leaves some out. In the table there are roughly 120,000 clones, around 84% of which are singletons. These data come from a study of T cell responses to AZD1222 COVID-19 vaccine. Study results and limitations: The donors showed a predominance of white British ancestry and of females, with possible underestimation of clonal diversity.

This TCR derives from an adult in good health. The sample consisted of peripheral blood, taken on day 0 of AZD1222 vaccination. The rearrangement joins TRBV30 to TRBJ1-5; 10 nucleotides match TRBD1. The CDR3 is CAWRDRGSTSNQPQHF. CDR3 in DNA: TGTGCCTGGAGGGACAGGGGGTCAACTAGCAATCAGCCCCAGCATTTT. The full variable domain, in which reference TRBV30 and TRBJ1-5 provide the parts outside the CDR3, is SQTIHQWPATLVQPVGSPLSLECTVEGTSNPNLYWYRQAAGRGLQLLFYSVGIGQISSEVPQNLSASRPQDRQFILSSKKLLLSDSGFYLCAWRDRGSTSNQPQHFGDGTRLSIL.